This T cell receptor (beta chain) comes out of a study of CD8+CD57+ T cells in acquired aplastic anemia. All patients picked for sequencing had shown, by flow cytometry, an expansion of CD8+CD57+ cells. Patients were treatment-naive when blood was sampled. The CDR3 length is 16 residues. Germline assignment: CDR1 SNHLY and CDR2 FYNNEI. J was trimmed by 2 bases and V by 4 bases; bases with no gene match: 6. Notes on this clonotype: The antigen remains undetermined.

The study's findings and limits: About 29 sequences, all CD8+ CDR3, were shared between patients and controls.

TCR beta VDJ and CDR3 profiles were obtained from a genomic DNA template. From the reads, TCRdb called clonotypes with MiXCR, one entry per CDR3 protein. In the table there are about 220,000 distinct CDR3 sequences, more than 40% of which are singletons. The receptor comes from a human donor with aplastic anemia. The sample was sorted CD4+, CD8+, or CD8+CD57+ T cells (not recorded which) from PBMCs. This chain connects TRBV2 to TRBJ1-3, with 9 nucleotides matching TRBD1. The CDR3, as DNA: TGTGCCAGCAGTGGGCCACAGGGGGCGCCTGGAAACACCATATATTTT. Protein product: CASSGPQGAPGNTIYF.